What follows are 15 T cell receptor beta chains derived from one specimen sequenced in a study of shared clonotypes between healthy human individuals (dated by TCRdb to 2018 to 2020). The library was generated by the immunoSEQ multiplex PCR assay. In TCRdb, the immuneACCESS table is reduced to in-frame sequences with V and J assigned. These tables do not hold every clone; where another copy was compared, an unresolved V gene accounts for under half, and the others remain unexplained. This sample comprises around 2.3 million clones, approximately 94% of them detected only once. The top ten clonotypes cover more than 0.1% of the sample. The sample comprised naive CD4+ T cells sorted from blood. In the paper's terms, the cell subset or site label means: CD45RA+ positively selected. Source of these receptors: a young man in good health.

Remarks on this clone: This specimen includes other DNA sequences encoding the same CDR3. The chain uses TRBV7-9 and TRBJ1-5; no definite D call. Germline V gene data show CDR1 as SEHNR and CDR2 as FQNEAQ (reference sequence). The CDR3 covers 13 residues. V was shortened by 1 base and J by 3 bases, with 4 bases between the two germline ends. CDR3 protein: CASSLGDNQPQHF. DNA for the CDR3: TGTGCCAGCAGCTTAGGGGACAATCAGCCCCAGCATTTT.

The chain carries TRBV4-1 and TRBJ1-5; D remains unclear. V dropped 1 base and J dropped 11 bases, with 12 bases sitting between them. From germline, CDR1 is MGHRA and CDR2 YSYEKL. The CDR3 runs 13 residues. The CDR3 sequence is CASSQAGDWAQHF. The CDR3 DNA is TGCGCCAGCAGCCAAGCCGGGGATTGGGCCCAGCATTTT.

The V and J genes are TRBV5-1 and TRBJ2-3, with 11 bases that match TRBD2. The CDR3 has 16 residues. In germline, CDR1 is SGHRS, CDR2 YFSETQ. V lost 3 bases and J lost 2; bases outside the gene matches: 5. The CDR3 DNA reads TGCGCCAGCAGCTATGTAGCGGGAGGGCTCACAGATACGCAGTATTTT. Residues: CASSYVAGGLTDTQYF.

The chain employs TRBV6-6 and TRBJ1-5; 8 bases match TRBD1. V lost 5 bases to trimming and J lost 0 bases; unmatched junction nucleotides: 3. Germline-derived CDR1 and CDR2 are MNHNY and SVGAGI (reference sequence). The CDR3 is 15 residues long. In DNA form, the CDR3 reads TGTGCCAGCAGTCGACAGGGGCGTAGCAATCAGCCCCAGCATTTT. Protein product: CASSRQGRSNQPQHF.

The chain carries TRBV5-6 and TRBJ1-4; possible D gene TRBD1, 5 bases. The CDR3 runs 14 residues. Germline V gene lookup returns CDR1 SGHDT and CDR2 YYEEEE. V was trimmed by 3 bases and J by 8 bases, leaving 14 bases between them. CDR3 bases: TGTGCCAGCAGCTCGGGACGGAAGGAAGAAAAACTGTTTTTT. Its translation: CASSSGRKEEKLFF.

This chain connects TRBV27 to TRBJ2-1; 14 bases map to TRBD2. V lost 4 bases and J lost 3; bases outside the gene matches: 2. The CDR3 runs to 16 residues. Germline V CDR1 and CDR2: MNHEY, SMNVEV (reference sequence). The CDR3 loop is CASSWGLAGVYNEQFF. In DNA form, the CDR3 reads TGTGCCAGCAGTTGGGGACTAGCGGGAGTCTACAATGAGCAGTTCTTC.

As regards this clone: An end of the junction differs from the germline gene, which may be a read error. The V call is TRBV6-5, the J call TRBJ1-6, with unresolved D. This CDR3 is 10 amino acids long. The germline V gene encodes CDR1 MNHEY and CDR2 SVGAGI. CDR3 amino acids: CASGNPPLHF. The CDR3 nucleotides read TGTGCCAGCGGTAATCCACCCCTCCACTTT.

V usage is TRBV14 and J usage is TRBJ2-7; 8 positions agree with TRBD1. Germline values: CDR1 SGHDN, CDR2 FVKESK. The CDR3 is 15 residues long. V shed 4 bases, J shed 3 bases, and the junction held 8 bases outside the gene matches. DNA for the CDR3: TGTGCCAGCAGCCGCGGACAGGGCTATAACTACGAGCAGTACTTC. Protein sequence: CASSRGQGYNYEQYF.

The V and J genes are TRBV6-5 and TRBJ2-7; no definite D call. The CDR3 consists of 14 residues. From germline, CDR1 is MNHEY and CDR2 SVGAGI. Trimming removed 2 bases at V and 2 bases at J, with 10 bases between. CDR3 sequence: CASSYGPGTYEQYF. In DNA form, the CDR3 reads TGTGCCAGCAGTTACGGTCCAGGCACCTACGAGCAGTACTTC.

The rearrangement uses TRBV30 and TRBJ2-1; 8 bases are shared with TRBD2. The CDR3 length is 16 residues. V was clipped by 2 bases and J by 0 bases; unmatched bases: 6. Germline V gene lookup returns CDR1 GTSNPN and CDR2 SVGIG (reference sequence). The DNA for the CDR3 is TGTGCCTGGAGTTCTCCGGCGGGGGGCTCCTACAATGAGCAGTTCTTC. Encoded protein: CAWSSPAGGSYNEQFF.

This sequence joins TRBV30 and TRBJ1-2, with 9 positions matching TRBD1. J lost 3 bases, V lost 0 bases, and 8 bases had no gene match. Germline CDR1 is GTSNPN and CDR2 is SVGIG (reference sequence). The CDR3 spans 16 residues. The CDR3 spells CAWSVGQGRPYYGYTF. The CDR3 nucleotides read TGTGCCTGGAGTGTGGGACAGGGTCGTCCCTACTATGGCTACACCTTC. The complete variable domain, with remaining parts taken from reference TRBV30 and TRBJ1-2, reads SQTIHQWPATLVQPVGSPLSLECTVEGTSNPNLYWYRQAAGRGLQLLFYSVGIGQISSEVPQNLSASRPQDRQFILSSKKLLLSDSGFYLCAWSVGQGRPYYGYTFGSGTRLTVV.

The chain employs TRBV11-2 and TRBJ2-5, with 10 bases lining up with TRBD1. The germline gives CDR1 SGHAT, CDR2 FQNNGV. The CDR3 sequence is 18 residues long. V dropped 4 bases and J dropped 5; count of bases not matched to a gene: 16. The CDR3 spells CASSSRDRGNPMRETQYF. CDR3 coding DNA: TGTGCCAGCAGCTCCCGGGACAGGGGCAACCCCATGAGGGAGACCCAGTACTTC. Full variable domain (rest looked up from reference TRBV11-2 and TRBJ2-5): EAGVAQSPRYKIIEKRQSVAFWCNPISGHATLYWYQQILGQGPKLLIQFQNNGVVDDSQLPKDRFSAERLKGVDSTLKIQPAKLEDSAVYLCASSSRDRGNPMRETQYFGPGTRLLVL.

The CDR3 loop is CASSLGPGTYTQYF. The CDR3 DNA follows: TGTGCCAGCAGCTTAGGTCCCGGGACTTATACGCAGTATTTT. The rearrangement joins TRBV7-9 to TRBJ2-3; possibly TRBD2 for D (6 bases). Deletions cut 1 base from V and 7 bases from J, with 12 bases between. The CDR3 loop spans 14 amino acids. Germline V gene lookup returns CDR1 SEHNR and CDR2 FQNEAQ (reference sequence).

This chain links TRBV7-9 with TRBJ2-3; D ambiguous. Trimming removed 1 base at V and 2 bases at J, with 16 bases between. The CDR3 has 17 residues. Germline CDR1 reads SEHNR; CDR2 reads FQNEAQ (reference sequence). CDR3 DNA: TGTGCCAGCAGCTTAGGACTCCCCCTGGGGAACACAGATACGCAGTATTTT. Residues: CASSLGLPLGNTDTQYF.

The rearrangement joins TRBV7-2 to TRBJ2-2, with 7 bases matching TRBD2. Germline V gene sequence: CDR1 SGHTA, CDR2 FQGNSA. The ends lost 2 bases at V and 6 bases at J; junction bases unmatched: 6. The CDR3 sequence is 15 residues long. Here the CDR3 DNA reads TGTGCCAGCAGCTTAACACTGGCGGGGGCCGGGGAGCTGTTTTTT. The encoded protein is CASSLTLAGAGELFF.